This is a list of T cell receptor beta chains from one sample in a study of human T cells and chemical hapten exposure. TCRdb analysed the RACE reads with MiXCR anew, one entry per CDR3 protein. Among some 100,000 distinct CDR3 sequences, 9% to 9.5% were seen once, and the ten largest hold approximately 3%. Sequenced here: whole blood, sampled in connection with sensitization to the hapten diphenylcyclopropenone (DPC). All receptors derive from a woman in her thirties or forties with alopecia areata. Some clones in this sample may be carry-over from other donors' samples. Both conserved end residues are part of each CDR3. D genes are given only for firm matches. The size field is filled for only some rows; it gives once, few, many or a size class.

v_call: TRBV20-1
j_call: TRBJ1-1
clone_size: -
d_call: -
cdr3_aa: CSPLGGTVNTEAFF
cdr3_nt: TGCAGTCCGCTAGGGGGGACTGTTAACACTGAAGCTTTCTTT

v_call: TRBV4-3
j_call: TRBJ1-1
clone_size: -
d_call: -
cdr3_aa: CASSQEYGLTEAFF
cdr3_nt: TGCGCCAGCAGCCAAGAATATGGACTCACTGAAGCTTTCTTT

v_call: TRBV11-2
j_call: TRBJ1-5
clone_size: -
d_call: -
cdr3_aa: CASSRGSSLNYQPQHF
cdr3_nt: TGTGCCAGCAGCCGGGGGAGCAGTCTGAACTATCAGCCCCAGCATTTT

v_call: TRBV6-2/TRBV6-3
j_call: TRBJ2-7
clone_size: many
d_call: TRBD1
cdr3_aa: CASSFPARGQGALYEQYF
cdr3_nt: TGTGCCAGCAGTTTCCCTGCCAGGGGACAGGGGGCCTTATACGAGCAGTACTTC

v_call: TRBV11-2
j_call: TRBJ2-5
clone_size: -
d_call: -
cdr3_aa: CASSLDTGLETQYF
cdr3_nt: TGTGCCAGCAGCTTAGATACAGGGTTGGAGACCCAGTACTTC

v_call: TRBV4-1
j_call: TRBJ1-5
clone_size: few
d_call: TRBD1
cdr3_aa: CASSFGTETGQPQHF
cdr3_nt: TGCGCCAGCAGCTTCGGGACAGAGACGGGTCAGCCCCAGCATTTT

v_call: TRBV12-3/TRBV12-4
j_call: TRBJ1-5
clone_size: many
d_call: TRBD1
cdr3_aa: CASSLARGRSQPQHF
cdr3_nt: TGTGCCAGCAGTTTAGCAAGGGGGCGCAGTCAGCCCCAGCATTTT

v_call: TRBV3-1
j_call: TRBJ1-3
clone_size: many
d_call: TRBD1
cdr3_aa: CASSQEEGQVSGNTIYF
cdr3_nt: TGTGCCAGCAGCCAAGAGGAGGGACAGGTCTCTGGAAACACCATATATTTT

v_call: TRBV5-5
j_call: TRBJ2-3
clone_size: many
d_call: TRBD2
cdr3_aa: CAARRLAGLDTQYF
cdr3_nt: TGTGCCGCTCGCCGACTAGCGGGGCTGGATACGCAGTATTTT

v_call: TRBV7-8
j_call: TRBJ2-3
clone_size: many
d_call: -
cdr3_aa: CASSLQSSSTDTQYF
cdr3_nt: TGTGCCAGCAGCTTGCAGAGTTCTAGCACAGATACGCAGTATTTT

v_call: TRBV5-8
j_call: TRBJ1-6
clone_size: many
d_call: TRBD1
cdr3_aa: CASSLEGTGRGSPLHF
cdr3_nt: TGTGCCAGCAGCTTGGAAGGGACAGGGAGGGGCTCACCCCTCCACTTT

v_call: TRBV10-3
j_call: TRBJ2-3
clone_size: many
d_call: TRBD2
cdr3_aa: CAIRRGLAGADTQYF
cdr3_nt: TGTGCCATCCGACGCGGACTAGCGGGGGCAGATACGCAGTATTTT

v_call: TRBV27
j_call: TRBJ1-3
clone_size: -
d_call: -
cdr3_aa: CASSLSGLGNTIYF
cdr3_nt: TGTGCCAGCAGTTTATCAGGGTTAGGAAACACCATATATTTT

v_call: TRBV18
j_call: TRBJ2-5
clone_size: -
d_call: TRBD1
cdr3_aa: CASSSRTGGVETQYF
cdr3_nt: TGTGCCAGCTCATCCCGGACAGGGGGCGTAGAGACCCAGTACTTC

v_call: TRBV25-1
j_call: TRBJ2-7
clone_size: many
d_call: -
cdr3_aa: CASTGSSYEQYF
cdr3_nt: TGTGCCAGCACTGGTTCCTCCTACGAGCAGTACTTC

v_call: TRBV29-1
j_call: TRBJ1-2
clone_size: many
d_call: -
cdr3_aa: CSVEIPDRQFAYGYTF
cdr3_nt: TGCAGCGTTGAGATCCCTGATCGACAGTTTGCCTATGGCTACACCTTC

v_call: TRBV7-9
j_call: TRBJ2-7
clone_size: -
d_call: -
cdr3_aa: CASSFSARVESEQYF
cdr3_nt: TGTGCCAGCAGCTTTTCCGCCAGGGTTGAGAGCGAGCAGTACTTC

v_call: TRBV18
j_call: TRBJ1-1
clone_size: many
d_call: -
cdr3_aa: CASSPSWQLNTEAFF
cdr3_nt: TGTGCCAGCTCACCAAGCTGGCAGTTGAACACTGAAGCTTTCTTT

v_call: TRBV6-2/TRBV6-3
j_call: TRBJ2-1
clone_size: -
d_call: TRBD2
cdr3_aa: CASSSTGGAHSSYNEQFF
cdr3_nt: TGTGCCAGCAGTTCCACCGGGGGGGCCCATAGCTCCTACAATGAGCAGTTCTTC

v_call: TRBV18
j_call: TRBJ2-1
clone_size: few
d_call: -
cdr3_aa: CASSPRQDLDEQFF
cdr3_nt: TGTGCCAGCTCACCGAGACAGGATCTCGATGAGCAGTTCTTC

v_call: TRBV7-9
j_call: TRBJ1-2
clone_size: few
d_call: TRBD1
cdr3_aa: CASSFTDRGNGYTF
cdr3_nt: TGTGCCAGCAGCTTCACGGACAGGGGAAATGGCTACACCTTC

v_call: TRBV5-6
j_call: TRBJ1-1
clone_size: few
d_call: -
cdr3_aa: CASRTVFGNTEAFF
cdr3_nt: TGTGCCAGCAGGACCGTATTTGGCAACACTGAAGCTTTCTTT

v_call: TRBV7-9
j_call: TRBJ1-1
clone_size: few
d_call: -
cdr3_aa: CASSELGVTEAFF
cdr3_nt: TGTGCCAGCAGCGAATTGGGGGTTACTGAAGCTTTCTTT

v_call: TRBV6-5
j_call: TRBJ1-4
clone_size: many
d_call: -
cdr3_aa: CASSGGATNEKLFF
cdr3_nt: TGTGCCAGCAGCGGGGGCGCAACTAATGAAAAACTGTTTTTT

v_call: TRBV3-1
j_call: TRBJ2-2
clone_size: many
d_call: TRBD2
cdr3_aa: CASSQSLPGGIGELFF
cdr3_nt: TGTGCCAGCAGCCAATCGCTTCCGGGGGGGATCGGGGAGCTGTTTTTT

v_call: TRBV20-1
j_call: TRBJ2-3
clone_size: -
d_call: TRBD1
cdr3_aa: CSAETGAWGTDTQYF
cdr3_nt: TGCAGTGCTGAAACAGGGGCCTGGGGGACAGATACGCAGTATTTT

v_call: TRBV14
j_call: TRBJ1-2
clone_size: -
d_call: TRBD1
cdr3_aa: CASSPYLRTGYGYTF
cdr3_nt: TGTGCCAGCAGCCCTTATCTCCGGACAGGGTATGGCTACACCTTC

v_call: TRBV10-3
j_call: TRBJ1-1
clone_size: few
d_call: -
cdr3_aa: CAISESLGAAFF
cdr3_nt: TGTGCCATCAGTGAGTCCCTAGGAGCGGCTTTCTTT

v_call: TRBV7-9
j_call: TRBJ2-4
clone_size: many
d_call: -
cdr3_aa: CASSLGGAKNIQYF
cdr3_nt: TGTGCCAGCAGCTTAGGCGGGGCCAAAAACATTCAGTACTTC

v_call: TRBV10-3
j_call: TRBJ1-1
clone_size: many
d_call: -
cdr3_aa: CAINDGVNTEAFF
cdr3_nt: TGTGCCATCAATGACGGTGTGAACACTGAAGCTTTCTTT